The 10 T cell receptor beta chains listed next were all sequenced from one sample in a study of cytomegalovirus exposure and HLA in healthy donors. PCR employed 60 Vbeta and 13 Jbeta primers. Clones were sequenced by immunoSEQ multiplex PCR, and TCRdb holds only the in-frame ones, with some missing. The top ten clones hold 2.5% to 3.5% of a sample with under 200,000 clones, roughly 80% of them seen once. The specimen was PBMCs. These receptors were taken from a female donor in good health and CMV-seronegative.

This clone showed up just a few times. The DNA of the CDR3 is TGCGCCAGCAGCCTTCCAGGGGGCGCGGACTATGGCTACACCTTC. Protein product: CASSLPGGADYGYTF. The rearrangement links TRBV4-1 to TRBJ1-2; 8 nucleotides line up with TRBD1. CDR1 and CDR2 from the germline V gene are MGHRA and YSYEKL. The CDR3 has 15 amino acids. V shed 4 bases, J shed 3 bases, and the junction held 7 bases outside the gene matches.

The chain employs TRBV6-1 and TRBJ1-6; D might be TRBD1 (5 bases). The germline V and J ends were trimmed by 3 bases and 7 bases, with 13 bases remaining between them. This CDR3 comprises 15 residues. CDR1 and CDR2 from the germline V gene are MNHNS and SASEGT. Here the CDR3 DNA reads TGTGCCAGCAGTGACTTGGAGGGGTGGAATTCACCCCTCCACTTT. Protein product: CASSDLEGWNSPLHF.

The V gene is TRBV29-1, the J gene TRBJ2-5; D is unresolved. Germline-derived CDR1 and CDR2 are SQVTM and ANQGSEA. Trimming took 4 bases from V and 5 from J, leaving 11 bases between them. This CDR3 has 12 residues. The CDR3 sequence is CSVVFSAETQYF. DNA of the CDR3: TGCAGCGTTGTTTTTTCCGCGGAGACCCAGTACTTC.

This chain connects TRBV5-4 to TRBJ1-1, with 9 bases matching TRBD1. The J segment lost 1 base and the V segment lost 4 bases, leaving 11 bases of the junction unmatched. This CDR3 region has 17 residues. From germline, CDR1 is SGHNT and CDR2 YYREEE (reference sequence). CDR3 coding DNA: TGTGCCAGCAGCACCGGCGGGACAGGGCGAACGAACACTGAAGCTTTCTTT. Protein sequence: CASSTGGTGRTNTEAFF.

This chain uses TRBV9 with TRBJ2-7, with TRBD1 as a possible D gene (5 bases). Trimming removed 4 bases at V and 6 bases at J, with 20 bases between. Germline CDR1 SGDLS, CDR2 YYNGEE. This CDR3 contains 15 residues. CDR3 residues: CASSPALGQKGEQYF. The CDR3 nucleotides read TGTGCCAGCAGCCCCGCTTTAGGACAAAAGGGCGAGCAGTACTTC. Drawing the rest from reference TRBV9 and TRBJ2-7, the complete variable domain is DSGVTQTPKHLITATGQRVTLRCSPRSGDLSVYWYQQSLDQGLQFLIQYYNGEERAKGNILERFSAQQFPDLHSELNLSSLELGDSALYFCASSPALGQKGEQYFGPGTRLTVT.

The chain combines TRBV6-6 with TRBJ1-5; TRBD1 aligns across 7 bases. The trim removed 6 bases at V and 2 bases at J, leaving 7 bases unmatched. This CDR3 has 15 residues. Per the germline V gene, CDR1 is MNHNY and CDR2 is SVGAGI (reference sequence). CDR3 bases: TGTGCCAGCAGAGTACAGGGGAAAGGCAATCAGCCCCAGCATTTT. Its translation: CASRVQGKGNQPQHF.

V and J are TRBV28 and TRBJ1-1; D remains ambiguous. Trimming cost V 3 bases and J 3 bases, with 14 bases left between them. CDR3 length equals 15 residues. CDR1 and CDR2 from the germline V gene are MDHEN and SYDVKM. The CDR3: CASSLWAGEDTEAFF. For the CDR3, the DNA is TGTGCCAGCAGTTTGTGGGCCGGGGAGGACACTGAAGCTTTCTTT.

The chain couples TRBV5-1 to TRBJ2-2, with 7 positions matching TRBD2. J was trimmed by 2 bases and V by 1 base; bases with no gene match: 2. Germline V gene data show CDR1 as SGHRS and CDR2 as YFSETQ. The CDR3 is 15 amino acids. The chain's CDR3 is CASSLPSGNTGELFF. CDR3 bases: TGCGCCAGCAGCTTGCCTAGCGGAAACACCGGGGAGCTGTTTTTT.

The chain recombines TRBV19 with TRBJ1-1; the match to TRBD1 covers 8 bases. The germline gives CDR1 LNHDA, CDR2 SQIVND (reference sequence). V shed 5 bases, J shed 3 bases, and the junction held 8 bases outside the gene matches. This CDR3 is built from 15 residues. The CDR3, as DNA: TGTGCCAGTAGTTCCTCCGGACAGGGATACACTGAAGCTTTCTTT. Protein product: CASSSSGQGYTEAFF.

V and J are TRBV30 and TRBJ2-1; 11 bases are shared with TRBD2. V trimming: 5 bases; J trimming: 4 bases; junction bases outside the gene matches: 7. The germline V gene encodes CDR1 GTSNPN and CDR2 SVGIG (reference sequence). The length of the CDR3 is 15 residues. CDR3 in DNA: TGTGCCTGGGGACCGGGACTAGCGGAGTACAATGAGCAGTTCTTC. Amino acids: CAWGPGLAEYNEQFF.